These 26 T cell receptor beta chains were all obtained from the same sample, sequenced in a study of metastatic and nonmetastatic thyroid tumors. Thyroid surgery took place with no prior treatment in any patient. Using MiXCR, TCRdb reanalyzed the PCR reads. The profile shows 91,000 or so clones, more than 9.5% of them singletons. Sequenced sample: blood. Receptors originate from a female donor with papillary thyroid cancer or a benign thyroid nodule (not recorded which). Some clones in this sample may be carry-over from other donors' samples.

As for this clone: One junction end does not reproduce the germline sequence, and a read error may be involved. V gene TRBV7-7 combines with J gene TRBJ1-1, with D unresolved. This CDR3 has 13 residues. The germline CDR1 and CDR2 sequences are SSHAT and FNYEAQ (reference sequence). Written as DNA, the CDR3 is TGTGCTAGCAGCTTGGTTATGAACACTGAAGCTTTCTTT. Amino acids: CASSLVMNTEAFF.

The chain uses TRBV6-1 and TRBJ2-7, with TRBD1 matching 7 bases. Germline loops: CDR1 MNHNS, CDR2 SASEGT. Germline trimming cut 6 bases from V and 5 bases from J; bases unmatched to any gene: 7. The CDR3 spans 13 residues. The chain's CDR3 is CASRSGGFDEQYF. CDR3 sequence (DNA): TGTGCCAGCAGATCAGGGGGTTTCGACGAGCAGTACTTC.

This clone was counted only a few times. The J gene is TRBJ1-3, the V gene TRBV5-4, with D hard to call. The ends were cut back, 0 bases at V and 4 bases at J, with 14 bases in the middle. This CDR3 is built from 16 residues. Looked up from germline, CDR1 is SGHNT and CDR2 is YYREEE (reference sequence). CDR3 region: CASSLEQAPGGNTIYF. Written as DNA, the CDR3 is TGTGCCAGCAGCTTGGAGCAGGCCCCCGGCGGAAACACCATATATTTT.

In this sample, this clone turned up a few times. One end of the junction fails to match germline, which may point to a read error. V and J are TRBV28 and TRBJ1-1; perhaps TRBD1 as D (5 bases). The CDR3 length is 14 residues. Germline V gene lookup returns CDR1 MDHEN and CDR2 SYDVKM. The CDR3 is CASSTPMGGTEALF. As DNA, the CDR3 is TGTGCCAGCAGTACCCCGATGGGGGGGACTGAAGCTTTATTT.

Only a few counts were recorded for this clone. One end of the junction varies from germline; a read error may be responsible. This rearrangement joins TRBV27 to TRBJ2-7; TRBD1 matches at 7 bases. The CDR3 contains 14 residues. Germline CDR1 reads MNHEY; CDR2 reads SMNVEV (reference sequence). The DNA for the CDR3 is TGTGCCAGGCTACAGGGGAATGGCTCCTACGAGCATTACTTC. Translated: CARLQGNGSYEHYF.

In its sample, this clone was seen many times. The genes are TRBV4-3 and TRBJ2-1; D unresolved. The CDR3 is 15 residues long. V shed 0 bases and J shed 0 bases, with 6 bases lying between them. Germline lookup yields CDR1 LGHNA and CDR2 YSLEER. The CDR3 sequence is CASSQESSSYNEQFF. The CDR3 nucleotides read TGCGCCAGCAGCCAAGAGTCGAGCTCCTACAATGAGCAGTTCTTC.

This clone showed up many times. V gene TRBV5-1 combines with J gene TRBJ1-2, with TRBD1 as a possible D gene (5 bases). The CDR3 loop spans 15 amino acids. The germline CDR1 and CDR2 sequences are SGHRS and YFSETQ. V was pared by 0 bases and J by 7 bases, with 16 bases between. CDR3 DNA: TGCGCCAGCAGCTTGGGACAGTTTGGCACCAGTGGCTACACCTTC. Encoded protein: CASSLGQFGTSGYTF.

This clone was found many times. DNA of the CDR3: TGTGCCAGCAGCCTAAGGGCAGGGGGGTACAATGAGCAGTTCTTC. Encoded protein: CASSLRAGGYNEQFF. The rearrangement uses TRBV7-3 and TRBJ2-1, with D perhaps TRBD1 (7 bases). Germline V gives CDR1 SGHTA, CDR2 FQGTGA. The CDR3 totals 15 residues. The V end lost 5 bases, the J end lost 4 bases, and 15 bases lay between the germline ends. Together with reference TRBV7-3 and TRBJ2-1, the CDR3 gives the full variable domain: GAGVSQTPSNKVTEKGKYVELRCDPISGHTALYWYRQSLGQGPEFLIYFQGTGAADDSGLPNDRFFAVRPEGSVSTLKIQRTERGDSAVYLCASSLRAGGYNEQFFGPGTRLTVL.

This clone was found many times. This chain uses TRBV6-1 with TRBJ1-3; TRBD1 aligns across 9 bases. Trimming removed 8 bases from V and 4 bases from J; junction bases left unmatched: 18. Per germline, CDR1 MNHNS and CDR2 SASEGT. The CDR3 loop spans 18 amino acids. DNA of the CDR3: TGTGCCAGCGAGGTGAAGCGCGCAAAGGACAGGGGAGGAAACACCATATATTTT. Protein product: CASEVKRAKDRGGNTIYF.

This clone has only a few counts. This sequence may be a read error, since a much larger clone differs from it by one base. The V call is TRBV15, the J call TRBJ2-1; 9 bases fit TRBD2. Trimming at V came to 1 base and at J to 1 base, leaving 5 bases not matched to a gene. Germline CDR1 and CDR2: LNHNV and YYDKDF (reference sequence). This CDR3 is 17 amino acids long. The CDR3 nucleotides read TGTGCCACCAGCAGAGGTAGCGGGAGATGGTCCTACAATGAGCAGTTCTTC. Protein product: CATSRGSGRWSYNEQFF.

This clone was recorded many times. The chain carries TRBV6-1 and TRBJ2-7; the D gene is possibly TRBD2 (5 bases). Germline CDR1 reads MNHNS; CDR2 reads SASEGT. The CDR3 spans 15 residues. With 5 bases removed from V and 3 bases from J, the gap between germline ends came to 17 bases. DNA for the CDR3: TGTGCCAGCAGTCCACTAACTAGGTCCTACTACGAGCAGTACTTC. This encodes CASSPLTRSYYEQYF.

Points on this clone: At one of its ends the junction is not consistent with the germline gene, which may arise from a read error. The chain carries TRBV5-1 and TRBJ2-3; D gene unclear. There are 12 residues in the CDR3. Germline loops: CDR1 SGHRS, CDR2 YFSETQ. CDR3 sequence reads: CTSISNVDTQYF. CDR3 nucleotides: TGCACCAGCATCTCCAACGTGGATACGCAGTATTTT.

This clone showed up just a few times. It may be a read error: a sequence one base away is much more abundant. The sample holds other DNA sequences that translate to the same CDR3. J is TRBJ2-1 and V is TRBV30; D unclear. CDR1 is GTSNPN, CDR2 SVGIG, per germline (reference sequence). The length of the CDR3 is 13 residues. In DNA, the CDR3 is TGTGCCTGGAGTCTCTTCTCCTACAACGAGCAGTTCTTC. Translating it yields CAWSLFSYNEQFF.

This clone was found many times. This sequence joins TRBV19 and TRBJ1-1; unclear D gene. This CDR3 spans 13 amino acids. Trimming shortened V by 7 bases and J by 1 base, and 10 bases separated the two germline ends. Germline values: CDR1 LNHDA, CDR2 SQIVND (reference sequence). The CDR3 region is CASKEGANTEAFF. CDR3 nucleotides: TGTGCCAGTAAGGAGGGAGCGAACACTGAAGCTTTCTTT.

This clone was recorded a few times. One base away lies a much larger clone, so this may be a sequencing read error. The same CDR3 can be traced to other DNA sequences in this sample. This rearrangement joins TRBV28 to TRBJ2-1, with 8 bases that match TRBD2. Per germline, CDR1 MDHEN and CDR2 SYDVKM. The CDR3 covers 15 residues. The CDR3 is CASSFSGNSYNEQFF. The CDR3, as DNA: TGTGCCAGCAGTTTTAGCGGGAACTCCTACAATGAGCAATTCTTC.

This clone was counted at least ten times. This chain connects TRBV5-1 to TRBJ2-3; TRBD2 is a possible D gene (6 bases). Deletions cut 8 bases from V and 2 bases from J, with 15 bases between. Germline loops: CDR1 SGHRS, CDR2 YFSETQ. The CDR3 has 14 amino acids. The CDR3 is CASSPSAYTDTQYF. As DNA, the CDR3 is TGCGCCAGTTCCCCTAGCGCTTACACAGATACGCAGTATTTT.

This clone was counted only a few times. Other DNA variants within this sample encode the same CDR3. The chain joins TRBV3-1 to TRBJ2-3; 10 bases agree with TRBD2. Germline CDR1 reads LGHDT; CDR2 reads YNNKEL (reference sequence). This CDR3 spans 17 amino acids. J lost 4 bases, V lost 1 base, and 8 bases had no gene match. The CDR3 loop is CASSQGLAGVAADTQYF. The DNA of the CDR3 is TGTGCCAGCAGCCAAGGGCTAGCGGGAGTGGCGGCAGATACGCAGTATTTT.

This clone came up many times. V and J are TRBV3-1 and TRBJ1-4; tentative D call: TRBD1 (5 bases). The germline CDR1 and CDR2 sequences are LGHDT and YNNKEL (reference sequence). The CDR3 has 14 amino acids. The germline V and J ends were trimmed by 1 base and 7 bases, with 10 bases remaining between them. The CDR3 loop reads CASSQGGRSEKLFF. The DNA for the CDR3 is TGTGCCAGCAGCCAAGGGGGGAGAAGTGAAAAACTGTTTTTT. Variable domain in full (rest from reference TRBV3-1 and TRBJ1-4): DTAVSQTPKYLVTQMGNDKSIKCEQNLGHDTMYWYKQDSKKFLKIMFSYNNKELIINETVPNRFSPKSPDKAHLNLHINSLELGDSAVYFCASSQGGRSEKLFFGSGTQLSVL.

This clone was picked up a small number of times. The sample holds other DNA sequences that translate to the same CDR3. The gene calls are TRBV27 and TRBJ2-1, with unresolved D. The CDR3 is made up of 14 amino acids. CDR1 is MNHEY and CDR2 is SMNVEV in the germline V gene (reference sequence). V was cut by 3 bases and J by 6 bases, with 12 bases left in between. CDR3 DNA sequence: TGTGCCAGCAGTTTTCGGTCGATGAGCAATGAGCAGTTCTTC. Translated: CASSFRSMSNEQFF.

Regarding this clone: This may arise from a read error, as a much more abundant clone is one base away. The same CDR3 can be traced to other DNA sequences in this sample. The CDR3 bases are TGTGCCAGCTCACGCCGGGGACTAGGGGGAGATACGCAGTATTTT. Translation: CASSRRGLGGDTQYF. The chain recombines TRBV18 with TRBJ2-3; 8 bases line up with TRBD2. CDR3 length equals 15 residues. CDR1 is KGHSH and CDR2 is LQKENI in the germline V gene. J gave up 5 bases and V 4 bases, and 8 bases lay outside the gene matches.

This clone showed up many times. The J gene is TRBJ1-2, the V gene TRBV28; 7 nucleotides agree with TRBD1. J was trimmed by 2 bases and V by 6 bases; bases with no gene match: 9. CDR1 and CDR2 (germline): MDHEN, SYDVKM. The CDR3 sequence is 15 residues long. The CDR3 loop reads CASSDRDSQNYGYTF. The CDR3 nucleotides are TGTGCCAGCAGCGACCGGGACAGTCAGAACTATGGCTACACCTTC.

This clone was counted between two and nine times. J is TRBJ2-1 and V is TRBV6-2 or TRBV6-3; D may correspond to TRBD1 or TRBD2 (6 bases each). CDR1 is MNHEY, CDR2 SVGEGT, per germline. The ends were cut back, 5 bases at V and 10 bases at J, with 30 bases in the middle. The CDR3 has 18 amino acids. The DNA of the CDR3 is TGTGCCAGCAGTACTTACTACCTGGGAGGATTGGGTCAGGGGGAGCAGTTCTTC. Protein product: CASSTYYLGGLGQGEQFF.

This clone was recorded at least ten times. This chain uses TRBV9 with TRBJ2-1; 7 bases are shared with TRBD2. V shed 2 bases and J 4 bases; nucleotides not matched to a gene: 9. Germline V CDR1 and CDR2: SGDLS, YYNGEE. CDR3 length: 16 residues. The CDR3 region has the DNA TGTGCCAGCAGCGTGGGAAGCGGGGCGGGTTACAATGAGCAGTTCTTC. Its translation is CASSVGSGAGYNEQFF.

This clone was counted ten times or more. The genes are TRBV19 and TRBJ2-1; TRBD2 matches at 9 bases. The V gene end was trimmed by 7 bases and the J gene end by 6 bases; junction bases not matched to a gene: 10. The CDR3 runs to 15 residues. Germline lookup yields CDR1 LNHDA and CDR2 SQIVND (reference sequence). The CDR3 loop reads CASTSRAGGRNEQFF. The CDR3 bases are TGTGCCAGTACCTCAAGAGCGGGAGGTCGCAATGAGCAGTTCTTC.

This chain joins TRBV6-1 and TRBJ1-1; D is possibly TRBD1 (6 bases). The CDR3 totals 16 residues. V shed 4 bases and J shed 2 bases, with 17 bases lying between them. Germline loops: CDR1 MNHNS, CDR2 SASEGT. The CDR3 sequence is CASSAEGGSLNTEAFF. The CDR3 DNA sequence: TGTGCCAGCAGTGCCGAGGGGGGCAGCCTTAACACTGAAGCTTTCTTT.

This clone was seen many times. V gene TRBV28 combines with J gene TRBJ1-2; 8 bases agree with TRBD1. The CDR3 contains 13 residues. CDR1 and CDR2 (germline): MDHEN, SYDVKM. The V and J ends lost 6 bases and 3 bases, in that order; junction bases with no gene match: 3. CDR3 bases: TGTGCCAGCAGCCCGGGACAGGACTATGGCTACACCTTC. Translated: CASSPGQDYGYTF.